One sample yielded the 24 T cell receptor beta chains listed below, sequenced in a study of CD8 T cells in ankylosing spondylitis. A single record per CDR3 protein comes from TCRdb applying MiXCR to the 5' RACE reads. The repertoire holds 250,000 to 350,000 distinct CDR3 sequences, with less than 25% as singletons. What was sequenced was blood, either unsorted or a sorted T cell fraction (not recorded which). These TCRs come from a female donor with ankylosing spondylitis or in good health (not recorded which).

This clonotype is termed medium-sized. The CDR3 region is CSVVAGGNEQYF. Written as DNA, the CDR3 is TGCAGCGTTGTTGCGGGAGGGAATGAGCAGTACTTC. The V call is TRBV29-1, the J call TRBJ2-7, with 9 bases lining up with TRBD2. Trimming at V came to 4 bases and at J to 7 bases, leaving 5 bases not matched to a gene. In germline, CDR1 is SQVTM, CDR2 ANQGSEA. The CDR3 has 12 amino acids.

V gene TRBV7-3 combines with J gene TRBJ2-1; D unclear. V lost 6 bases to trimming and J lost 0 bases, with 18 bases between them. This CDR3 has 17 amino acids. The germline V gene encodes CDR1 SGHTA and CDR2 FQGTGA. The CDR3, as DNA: TGTGCCAGCAGAGATACACGGCTGAGTGGCTCCTACAATGAGCAGTTCTTC. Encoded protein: CASRDTRLSGSYNEQFF.

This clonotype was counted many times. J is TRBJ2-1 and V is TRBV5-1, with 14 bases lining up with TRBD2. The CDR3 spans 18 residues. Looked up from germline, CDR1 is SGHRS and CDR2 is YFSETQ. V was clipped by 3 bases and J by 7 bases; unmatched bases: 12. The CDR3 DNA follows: TGCGCCAGCAGCTCGGGACTAGCGGGAGAGCGAAGAATTAATGAGCAGTTCTTC. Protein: CASSSGLAGERRINEQFF.

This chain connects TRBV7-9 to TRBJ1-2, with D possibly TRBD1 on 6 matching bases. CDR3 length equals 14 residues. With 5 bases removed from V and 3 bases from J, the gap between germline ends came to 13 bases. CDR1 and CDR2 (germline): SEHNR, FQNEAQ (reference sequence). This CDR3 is CASSRKGGDYGYTF. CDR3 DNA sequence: TGTGCCAGCAGCCGCAAGGGGGGGGACTATGGCTACACCTTC.

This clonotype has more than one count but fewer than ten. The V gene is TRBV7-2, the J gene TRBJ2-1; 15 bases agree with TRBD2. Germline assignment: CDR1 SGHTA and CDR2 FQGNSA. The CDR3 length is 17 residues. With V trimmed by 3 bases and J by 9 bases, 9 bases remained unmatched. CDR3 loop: CASSFLSGTSGRIEQFF. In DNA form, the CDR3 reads TGTGCCAGCAGCTTTCTGTCAGGGACTAGCGGGAGGATTGAGCAGTTCTTC.

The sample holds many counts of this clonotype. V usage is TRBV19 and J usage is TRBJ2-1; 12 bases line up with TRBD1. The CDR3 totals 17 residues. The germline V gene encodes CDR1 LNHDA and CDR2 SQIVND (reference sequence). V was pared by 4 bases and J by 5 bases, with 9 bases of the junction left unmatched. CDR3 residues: CASSTGQGARGNNEQFF. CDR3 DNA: TGTGCCAGTAGTACGGGACAGGGGGCTCGGGGTAACAATGAGCAGTTCTTC.

Here the CDR3 DNA reads TGTGCCAGTAGGGGAGGGTCTGGAAACACTGAAGCTTTCTTT. Its protein product is CASRGGSGNTEAFF. The chain couples TRBV19 to TRBJ1-1; D remains unclear. Per germline, CDR1 LNHDA and CDR2 SQIVND (reference sequence). This CDR3 comprises 14 residues. V shed 6 bases and J shed 2 bases, with 13 bases lying between them. The whole variable domain, remainder taken from reference TRBV19 and TRBJ1-1, is DGGITQSPKYLFRKEGQNVTLSCEQNLNHDAMYWYRQDPGQGLRLIYYSQIVNDFQKGDIAEGYSVSREKKESFPLTVTSAQKNPTAFYLCASRGGSGNTEAFFGQGTRLTVV.

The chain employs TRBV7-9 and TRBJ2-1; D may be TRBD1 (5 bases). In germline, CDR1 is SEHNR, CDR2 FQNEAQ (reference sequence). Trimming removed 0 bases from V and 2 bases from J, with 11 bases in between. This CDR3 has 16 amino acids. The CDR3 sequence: CASSLAGRSAYNEQFF. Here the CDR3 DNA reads TGTGCCAGCAGCTTAGCGGGGCGGAGCGCCTACAATGAGCAGTTCTTC. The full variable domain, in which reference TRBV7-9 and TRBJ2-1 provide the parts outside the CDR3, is DTGVSQNPRHKITKRGQNVTFRCDPISEHNRLYWYRQTLGQGPEFLTYFQNEAQLEKSRLLSDRFSAERPKGSFSTLEIQRTEQGDSAMYLCASSLAGRSAYNEQFFGPGTRLTVL.

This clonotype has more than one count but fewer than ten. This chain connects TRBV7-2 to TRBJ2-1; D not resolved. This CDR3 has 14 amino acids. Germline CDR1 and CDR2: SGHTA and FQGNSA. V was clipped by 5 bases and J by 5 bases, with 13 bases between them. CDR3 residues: CASSPLGQDNEQFF. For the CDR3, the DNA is TGTGCCAGCAGCCCCCTGGGCCAGGACAATGAGCAGTTCTTC.

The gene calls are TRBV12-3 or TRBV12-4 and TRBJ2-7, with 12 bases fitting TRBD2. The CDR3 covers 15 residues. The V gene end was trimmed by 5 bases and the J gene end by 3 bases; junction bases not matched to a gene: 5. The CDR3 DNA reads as TGTGCCAGCAGTCAACCTAGCGGGAGGGACTACGAGCAGTACTTC. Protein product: CASSQPSGRDYEQYF.

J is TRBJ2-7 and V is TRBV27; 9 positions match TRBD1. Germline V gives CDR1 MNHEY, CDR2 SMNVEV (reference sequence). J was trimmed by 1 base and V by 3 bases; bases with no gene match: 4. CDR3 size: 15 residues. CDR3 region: CASSLGGQGSYEQYF. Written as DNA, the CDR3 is TGTGCCAGCAGTTTGGGAGGACAGGGGTCCTACGAGCAGTACTTC.

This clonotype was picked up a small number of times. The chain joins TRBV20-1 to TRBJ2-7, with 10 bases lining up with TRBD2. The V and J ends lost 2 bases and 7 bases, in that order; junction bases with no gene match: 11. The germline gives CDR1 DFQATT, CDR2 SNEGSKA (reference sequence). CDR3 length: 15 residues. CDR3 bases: TGCAGTGCTAGATTTAGCGGGAGGATCGATAGGGAGCAGTACTTC. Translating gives CSARFSGRIDREQYF.

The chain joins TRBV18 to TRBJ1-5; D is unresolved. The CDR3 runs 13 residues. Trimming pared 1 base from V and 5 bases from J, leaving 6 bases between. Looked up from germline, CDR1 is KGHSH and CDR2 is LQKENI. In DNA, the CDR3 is TGTGCCAGCTCACCACAGATAGATCAGCCCCAGCATTTT. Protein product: CASSPQIDQPQHF.

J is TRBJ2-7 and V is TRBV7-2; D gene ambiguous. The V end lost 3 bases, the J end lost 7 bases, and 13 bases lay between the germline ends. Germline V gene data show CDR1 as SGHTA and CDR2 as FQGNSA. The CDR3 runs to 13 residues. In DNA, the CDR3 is TGTGCCAGCAGCTTCGAGGCCCGAAGGGAGCAGTACTTC. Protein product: CASSFEARREQYF.

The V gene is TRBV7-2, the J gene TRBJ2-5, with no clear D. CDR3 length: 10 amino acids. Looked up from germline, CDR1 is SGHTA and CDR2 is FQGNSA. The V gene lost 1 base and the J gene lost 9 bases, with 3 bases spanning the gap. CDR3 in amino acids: CASSLESQYF. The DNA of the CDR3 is TGTGCCAGCAGCTTAGAATCCCAGTACTTC.

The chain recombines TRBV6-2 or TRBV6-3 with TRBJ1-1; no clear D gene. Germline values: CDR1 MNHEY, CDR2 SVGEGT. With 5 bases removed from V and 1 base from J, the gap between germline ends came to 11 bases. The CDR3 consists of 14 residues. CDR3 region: CASSQDRKNTEAFF. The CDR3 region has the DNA TGTGCCAGCAGTCAGGACCGAAAGAACACTGAAGCTTTCTTT.

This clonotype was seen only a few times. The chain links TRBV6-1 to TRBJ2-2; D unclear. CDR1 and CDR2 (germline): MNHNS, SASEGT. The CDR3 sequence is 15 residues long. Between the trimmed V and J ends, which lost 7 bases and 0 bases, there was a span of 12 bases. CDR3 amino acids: CASNPGVPNTGELFF. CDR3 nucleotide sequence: TGTGCCAGCAACCCCGGAGTTCCGAACACCGGGGAGCTGTTTTTT.

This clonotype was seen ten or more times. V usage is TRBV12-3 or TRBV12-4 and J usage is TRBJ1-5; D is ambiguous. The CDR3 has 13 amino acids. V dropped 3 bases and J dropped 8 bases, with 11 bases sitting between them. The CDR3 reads CASSFYSVKPQHF. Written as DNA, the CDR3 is TGTGCCAGCAGTTTCTACAGCGTGAAGCCCCAGCATTTT.

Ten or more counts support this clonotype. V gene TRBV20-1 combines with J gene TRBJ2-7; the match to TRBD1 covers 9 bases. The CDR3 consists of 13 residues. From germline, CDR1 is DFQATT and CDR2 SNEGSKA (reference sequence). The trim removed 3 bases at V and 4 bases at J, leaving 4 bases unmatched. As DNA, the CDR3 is TGCAGTGCTAGCGGACAGGGGATGTACGAGCAGTACTTC. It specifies CSASGQGMYEQYF.

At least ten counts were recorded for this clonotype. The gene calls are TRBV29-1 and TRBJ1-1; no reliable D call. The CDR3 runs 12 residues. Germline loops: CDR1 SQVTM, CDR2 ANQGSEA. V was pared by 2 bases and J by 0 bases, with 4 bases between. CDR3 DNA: TGCAGCGTTGAACAGATGAACACTGAAGCTTTCTTT. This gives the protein CSVEQMNTEAFF.

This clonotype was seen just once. CDR3 bases: TGTGCCAGCAGCCCGCTAAGTGTTGATAGCGGGAGTAGGTCCTACGAGCAGTACTTC. Translating gives CASSPLSVDSGSRSYEQYF. The chain joins TRBV11-2 to TRBJ2-7; 9 nucleotides line up with TRBD2. The CDR3 spans 19 residues. Germline-derived CDR1 and CDR2 are SGHAT and FQNNGV. Trimming removed 5 bases from V and 1 base from J; junction bases left unmatched: 18.

The CDR3 here is CASSSGGLAGDNEQFF. The CDR3 DNA reads TGTGCCAGCAGCTCCGGAGGACTAGCGGGAGACAATGAGCAGTTCTTC. The rearrangement joins TRBV7-2 to TRBJ2-1; 13 bases line up with TRBD2. CDR1 is SGHTA and CDR2 is FQGNSA in the germline V gene. After removal of 4 bases from V and 5 bases from J, the junction contained 5 bases not matched to a gene. The CDR3 runs 16 residues.

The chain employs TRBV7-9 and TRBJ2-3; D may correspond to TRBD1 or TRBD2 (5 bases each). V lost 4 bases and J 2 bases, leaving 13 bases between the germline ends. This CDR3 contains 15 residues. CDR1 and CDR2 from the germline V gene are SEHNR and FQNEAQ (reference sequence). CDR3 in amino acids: CASSSALGPTDTQYF. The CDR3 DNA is TGTGCCAGCAGCTCGGCCCTGGGACCCACAGATACGCAGTATTTT.

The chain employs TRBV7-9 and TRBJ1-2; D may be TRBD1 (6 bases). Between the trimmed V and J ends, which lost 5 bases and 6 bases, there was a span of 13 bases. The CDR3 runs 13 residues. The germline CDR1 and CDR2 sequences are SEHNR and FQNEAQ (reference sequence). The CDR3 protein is CASSQRGAHGYTF. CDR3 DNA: TGTGCCAGCAGCCAGCGGGGGGCCCATGGCTACACCTTC.